Below, 6 T cell receptor beta chains from the same sample are listed, as sequenced in a study of cytomegalovirus exposure and HLA in healthy donors (dated by TCRdb to the late 2010s). Libraries were constructed by the immunoSEQ multiplex PCR assay. The multiplex PCR relied on a mix of 60 forward primers for TCR Vbeta segments and 13 reverse primers for TCR Jbeta segments. TCRdb mirrors the immuneACCESS table, restricted to in-frame sequences. Some clones are absent from its copies; in checked studies, under half trace to an unresolved V gene, and the reason for the others is unknown. For this sample there are approximately 120,000 clones; roughly 80% appear just once. The ten largest make up roughly 3% of the sample. Sequencing used PBMCs. All receptors derive from a female donor in good health and CMV-seronegative.

V usage is TRBV6-5 and J usage is TRBJ1-2, with D hard to call. The CDR3 has 13 residues. V lost 4 bases and J 4 bases, leaving 10 bases between the germline ends. CDR1 is MNHEY and CDR2 is SVGAGI in the germline V gene. The CDR3 loop is CASSSPGFYGYTF. The DNA for the CDR3 is TGTGCCAGCAGTTCCCCGGGGTTCTATGGCTACACCTTC.

J is TRBJ1-5 and V is TRBV30; the D is unclear. This CDR3 has 14 residues. The germline V gene encodes CDR1 GTSNPN and CDR2 SVGIG (reference sequence). The V and J ends lost 3 bases and 4 bases respectively, with 13 bases between them. The CDR3 sequence: CAWSQKPGNQPQHF. For the CDR3, the DNA is TGTGCCTGGAGCCAAAAACCGGGAAATCAGCCCCAGCATTTT.

The chain carries TRBV9 and TRBJ2-3, with D maybe TRBD2 (6 bases). V was trimmed by 4 bases and J by 1 base, leaving 10 bases between them. The V gene's germline CDR1 is SGDLS and CDR2 YYNGEE. CDR3 length equals 14 residues. The CDR3 reads CASSPGGGTDTQYF. The CDR3 nucleotides are TGTGCCAGCAGCCCCGGGGGAGGCACAGATACGCAGTATTTT.

The chain has TRBV6-6 and TRBJ2-3; no clear D. The CDR3 covers 13 residues. Germline CDR1 and CDR2: MNHNY and SVGAGI (reference sequence). With 0 bases removed from V and 7 bases from J, the gap between germline ends came to 8 bases. CDR3 in DNA: TGTGCCAGCAGTTACTCTGCCAGAAATACGCAGTATTTT. Its translation is CASSYSARNTQYF.

The chain couples TRBV5-6 to TRBJ2-2; 7 nucleotides agree with TRBD1. The CDR3 spans 16 residues. Germline V gene sequence: CDR1 SGHDT, CDR2 YYEEEE. Unmatched junction bases numbered 6, after V lost 2 bases and J lost 2 bases. CDR3 in amino acids: CASSFPGQLNTGELFF. CDR3 in DNA: TGTGCCAGCAGCTTCCCGGGACAGCTCAACACCGGGGAGCTGTTTTTT.

This clone was counted between two and nine times. The V gene is TRBV10-2, the J gene TRBJ1-5; TRBD1 matches at 11 bases. V gave up 5 bases and J gave up 5 bases; unmatched junction bases: 11. The CDR3 covers 17 residues. CDR1 and CDR2 from the germline V gene are WSHSY and SAAADI. CDR3 DNA sequence: TGCGCCAGCAGTCAATCGCTTGGGACAGGGGGACATCAGCCCCAGCATTTT. It specifies CASSQSLGTGGHQPQHF.